This T cell receptor (beta chain) is drawn from a study of blood T cell repertoires in COVID-19. Study information: From the United States, Italy and Spain came samples of acute and convalescent COVID-19.

Sequencing used immunoSEQ multiplex PCR; TCRdb keeps in-frame clones, though not all of them. Here the sample spans 200,000 to 250,000 clones, 80% being singletons. Germline CDR1 is LGHDT and CDR2 is YNNKEL (reference sequence). V lost 4 bases and J lost 0, with 10 bases in between. This CDR3 comprises 15 residues. Sequenced input: peripheral blood. The receptor was derived from a woman in her sixties or seventies with acute or convalescent COVID-19. The chain couples TRBV3-1 (or the pseudogene TRBV3-2) to TRBJ2-1; tentative D call: TRBD2 (5 bases). The CDR3 bases are TGTGCCAGCAGCCCCGGGGTTTTCTCCTACAATGAGCAGTTCTTC. Encoded protein: CASSPGVFSYNEQFF.